Only one count was recorded for the clone carrying this T cell receptor beta chain. Indicated time point: cycle 4 day 1 (C4D1), after 6 weeks of nivolumab. Every single patient, without exception, relapsed after autologous stem cell transplantation, and brentuximab vedotin exposure varied. The entry originates in a study of PD-1 blockade in classical Hodgkin lymphoma. Generated by immunoSEQ multiplex PCR, the TCRdb table keeps only in-frame clones and is missing some. The top ten hold about 9.4% of the sample, which has around 90,000 clones, around 80% seen once. Specimen: peripheral blood mononuclear cells (PBMCs), collected before the fourth cycle of nivolumab. This TCR came from a human donor with classical Hodgkin lymphoma.

CDR3 DNA sequence: TGTGCCAGCAGGTTGACGGCTAGCGGGGGGGGAGAGACCCAGTACTTC. Translated, it gives CASRLTASGGGETQYF. V is TRBV2 and J is TRBJ2-5; 12 nucleotides line up with TRBD2. CDR1 and CDR2 from the germline V gene are SNHLY and FYNNEI. The CDR3 length is 16 residues. V was clipped by 6 bases and J by 4 bases; unmatched bases: 9.